Shown below are 19 T cell receptor beta chains from a single sample sequenced in a study of control samples from healthy donors and cancer patients. Data came from immunoSEQ multiplex PCR; TCRdb stores just in-frame clones and leaves some out. This sample carries 80,000 to 85,000 clones, over 75% of them seen once, and the ten largest clones take around 5.7%. The specimen sequenced was blood. The receptors originated from a woman between 50 and 59 years old in good health.

This sequence joins TRBV6-6 and TRBJ1-2; D remains unclear. Germline values: CDR1 MNHNY, CDR2 SVGAGI (reference sequence). This CDR3 is built from 14 residues. The V gene lost 0 bases and the J gene lost 8 bases, with 13 bases spanning the gap. Here the CDR3 reads CASSYSEVVGGYTF. The CDR3 DNA sequence: TGTGCCAGCAGTTACTCGGAAGTTGTAGGCGGCTACACCTTC.

The chain couples TRBV7-8 to TRBJ1-2, with TRBD1 as a possible D gene (5 bases). The CDR3 runs to 14 residues. Trimming took off 5 bases at V and 8 bases at J, with 18 bases between the two ends. Germline CDR1 and CDR2: SGHVS and FQNEAQ. DNA for the CDR3: TGTGCCAGCAGCCCTTCGCGGGGCAAAATCGGCTACACCTTC. This gives the protein CASSPSRGKIGYTF.

This chain links TRBV21-1 with TRBJ1-1. TRBV21-1 is classified as a pseudogene. The CDR3 runs to 14 residues. CDR3 DNA sequence: TGTGCCAGCAGCGACGTTCAAGGATGGATTGAAGCTTTCTTT. As protein: CASSDVQGWIEAFF.

The chain joins TRBV14 to TRBJ1-1; D might be TRBD1 (6 bases). Germline V lookup: CDR1 SGHDN, CDR2 FVKESK. This CDR3 has 13 residues. The V and J ends lost 6 bases and 1 base respectively, with 9 bases between them. For the CDR3, the DNA is TGTGCCAGCAGTTCACAGGGGAACACTGAAGCTTTCTTT. It codes for CASSSQGNTEAFF. Drawing the rest from reference TRBV14 and TRBJ1-1, the complete variable domain is EAGVTQFPSHSVIEKGQTVTLRCDPISGHDNLYWYRRVMGKEIKFLLHFVKESKQDESGMPNNRFLAERTGGTYSTLKVQPAELEDSGVYFCASSSQGNTEAFFGQGTRLTVV.

This chain connects TRBV10-2 to TRBJ2-7; no reliable D call. From germline, CDR1 is WSHSY and CDR2 SAAADI. The V end lost 6 bases, the J end lost 7 bases, and 19 bases lay between the germline ends. The CDR3 consists of 14 residues. The DNA for the CDR3 is TGCGCCAGCAGATCCTTGAACTTCTCGCGGGAGCAGTACTTC. It specifies CASRSLNFSREQYF.

This chain joins TRBV5-6 and TRBJ1-2; no firm D call. Germline CDR1 reads SGHDT; CDR2 reads YYEEEE. The CDR3 runs to 12 residues. V lost 5 bases and J 8 bases, leaving 13 bases between the germline ends. The CDR3 nucleotides read TGTGCCAGCAGTCGTACTCGGGTGGGCTACACCTTC. It codes for CASSRTRVGYTF.

The genes are TRBV19 and TRBJ1-2, with no clear D. V gave up 5 bases and J gave up 8 bases, with 15 bases separating them. The CDR3 runs 13 residues. Germline V gene lookup returns CDR1 LNHDA and CDR2 SQIVND (reference sequence). This chain's CDR3 is CASSPEFSGGYTF. As DNA, the CDR3 is TGTGCCAGTAGTCCTGAATTCAGTGGAGGCTACACCTTC. The complete variable domain, with remaining parts taken from reference TRBV19 and TRBJ1-2, reads DGGITQSPKYLFRKEGQNVTLSCEQNLNHDAMYWYRQDPGQGLRLIYYSQIVNDFQKGDIAEGYSVSREKKESFPLTVTSAQKNPTAFYLCASSPEFSGGYTFGSGTRLTVV.

The chain links TRBV6-6 to TRBJ1-3; D perhaps matches TRBD1 (5 bases). Trimming pared 5 bases from V and 4 bases from J, leaving 21 bases between. Germline lookup yields CDR1 MNHNY and CDR2 SVGAGI (reference sequence). CDR3 size: 17 residues. CDR3 sequence reads: CASSPRTRQGSGNTIYF. DNA for the CDR3: TGTGCCAGCAGTCCTAGAACCCGGCAGGGATCAGGAAACACCATATATTTT.

The genes are TRBV6-5 and TRBJ1-1, with D maybe TRBD1 (5 bases). Germline V gene lookup returns CDR1 MNHEY and CDR2 SVGAGI. CDR3 size: 12 residues. V was trimmed by 11 bases and J by 7 bases, leaving 17 bases between them. The CDR3 DNA reads as TGTGCCTGTTCTCGGGGCCAGGATGAAGCTTTCTTT. It yields the protein CACSRGQDEAFF.

This chain links TRBV27 with TRBJ2-2, with TRBD1 as a possible D gene (5 bases). Between the trimmed V and J ends, which lost 2 bases and 7 bases, there was a span of 8 bases. There are 13 residues in the CDR3. CDR1 and CDR2 from the germline V gene are MNHEY and SMNVEV (reference sequence). In nucleotides, the CDR3 is TGTGCCAGCAGTTTAGCACAGGTCGGGGAGCTGTTTTTT. This gives the protein CASSLAQVGELFF.

V is TRBV11-2 and J is TRBJ1-1; TRBD1 is a possible D gene (6 bases). This CDR3 has 13 residues. The ends were cut back, 0 bases at V and 9 bases at J, with 11 bases in the middle. The germline gives CDR1 SGHAT, CDR2 FQNNGV. CDR3 sequence (DNA): TGTGCCAGCAGCTTAGATTGGGGACAAAAAGCTTTCTTT. Translation gives CASSLDWGQKAFF.

This chain's CDR3 is CASSLRRSTVFGSEAFF. CDR3 DNA: TGTGCCAGCAGTTTAAGGAGATCGACAGTCTTCGGAAGTGAAGCTTTCTTT. V usage is TRBV28 and J usage is TRBJ1-1, with D maybe TRBD1 (5 bases). Trimming removed 2 bases at V and 7 bases at J, with 23 bases between. The CDR3 extends over 17 amino acids. The germline V gene encodes CDR1 MDHEN and CDR2 SYDVKM.

This clone was seen once. The chain combines TRBV7-7 with TRBJ2-5; D ambiguous. Trimming removed 4 bases at V and 5 bases at J, with 11 bases between. CDR1 SSHAT and CDR2 FNYEAQ come from the germline V gene (reference sequence). The CDR3 length is 13 residues. The CDR3 loop is CASSSSYAETQYF. The CDR3 DNA reads as TGTGCCAGCAGCTCATCATACGCGGAGACCCAGTACTTC.

The V call is TRBV5-1, the J call TRBJ2-2; D is unresolved. This CDR3 comprises 14 residues. Trimming took 4 bases from V and 4 from J, leaving 11 bases between them. Germline V CDR1 and CDR2: SGHRS, YFSETQ. The CDR3 DNA reads as TGCGCCAGCAGCCTCATAACCAGCACCGGGGAGCTGTTTTTT. Translated: CASSLITSTGELFF. Filled out from reference TRBV5-1 and TRBJ2-2, the complete variable domain reads KAGVTQTPRYLIKTRGQQVTLSCSPISGHRSVSWYQQTPGQGLQFLFEYFSETQRNKGNFPGRFSGRQFSNSRSEMNVSTLELGDSALYLCASSLITSTGELFFGEGSRLTVL.

The chain has TRBV19 and TRBJ1-5; D not resolved. CDR1 and CDR2 (germline): LNHDA, SQIVND (reference sequence). The germline V and J ends were trimmed by 5 bases and 6 bases, with 14 bases remaining between them. This CDR3 has 14 residues. The CDR3 DNA reads TGTGCCAGTAGTTTAGCGGTAACAAGTCAGCCCCAGCATTTT. Its translation is CASSLAVTSQPQHF. The complete variable domain, with remaining parts taken from reference TRBV19 and TRBJ1-5, reads DGGITQSPKYLFRKEGQNVTLSCEQNLNHDAMYWYRQDPGQGLRLIYYSQIVNDFQKGDIAEGYSVSREKKESFPLTVTSAQKNPTAFYLCASSLAVTSQPQHFGDGTRLSIL.

The chain recombines TRBV2 with TRBJ2-7, with D possibly being TRBD1 (6 bases). The CDR3 length is 14 residues. V lost 1 base, J lost 4 bases, and 11 bases lay in between. Germline V gene sequence: CDR1 SNHLY, CDR2 FYNNEI. CDR3 loop: CASSEDSQGYEQYF. CDR3 bases: TGTGCCAGCAGTGAAGACTCACAGGGTTACGAGCAGTACTTC.

The CDR3 DNA sequence: TGTGCCAGCAGCACTAGCGGGGGTACAGATACGCAGTATTTT. This gives the protein CASSTSGGTDTQYF. V gene TRBV6-6 combines with J gene TRBJ2-3; 11 positions match TRBD2. Losses at the gene ends were 6 bases for V and 3 bases for J; bases not matched to a gene: 2. There are 14 residues in the CDR3. Germline V CDR1 and CDR2: MNHNY, SVGAGI (reference sequence).

CDR3 amino acids: CASSPNFGGSTDTQYF. The CDR3 region has the DNA TGTGCCAGCAGCCCTAATTTCGGGGGAAGCACAGATACGCAGTATTTT. The rearrangement joins TRBV5-6 to TRBJ2-3; D might be TRBD2 (6 bases). With 4 bases removed from V and 0 bases from J, the gap between germline ends came to 15 bases. This CDR3 spans 16 amino acids. CDR1 and CDR2 from the germline V gene are SGHDT and YYEEEE.

Of note for this clone: The germline gene is not matched at one end of the junction; a read error may be the cause. The chain has TRBV4-1 and TRBJ1-5, with D unresolved. The CDR3 is 15 amino acids. Germline loops: CDR1 MGHRA, CDR2 YSYEKL. Here the CDR3 DNA reads TGCGCCAGCGGCCAAGACGGGAGGCCCGGTCAGCCCCAGCATTTT. Translated, it gives CASGQDGRPGQPQHF.